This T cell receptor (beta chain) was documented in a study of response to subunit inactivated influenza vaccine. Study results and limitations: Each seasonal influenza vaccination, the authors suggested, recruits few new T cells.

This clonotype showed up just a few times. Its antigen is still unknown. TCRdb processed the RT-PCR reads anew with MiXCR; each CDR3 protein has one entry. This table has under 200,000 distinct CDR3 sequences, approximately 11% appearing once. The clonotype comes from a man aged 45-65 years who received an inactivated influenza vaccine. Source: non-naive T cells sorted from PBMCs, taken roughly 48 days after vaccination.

The CDR3 loop is CASSLYDRGGRETQYF. As DNA, the CDR3 is TGTGCCAGCAGTTTATACGACAGGGGCGGACGCGAGACCCAGTACTTC. The gene calls are TRBV28 and TRBJ2-5; 8 nucleotides agree with TRBD1. Germline V gene data show CDR1 as MDHEN and CDR2 as SYDVKM. The CDR3 loop spans 16 amino acids. V dropped 1 base and J dropped 5; count of bases not matched to a gene: 9.